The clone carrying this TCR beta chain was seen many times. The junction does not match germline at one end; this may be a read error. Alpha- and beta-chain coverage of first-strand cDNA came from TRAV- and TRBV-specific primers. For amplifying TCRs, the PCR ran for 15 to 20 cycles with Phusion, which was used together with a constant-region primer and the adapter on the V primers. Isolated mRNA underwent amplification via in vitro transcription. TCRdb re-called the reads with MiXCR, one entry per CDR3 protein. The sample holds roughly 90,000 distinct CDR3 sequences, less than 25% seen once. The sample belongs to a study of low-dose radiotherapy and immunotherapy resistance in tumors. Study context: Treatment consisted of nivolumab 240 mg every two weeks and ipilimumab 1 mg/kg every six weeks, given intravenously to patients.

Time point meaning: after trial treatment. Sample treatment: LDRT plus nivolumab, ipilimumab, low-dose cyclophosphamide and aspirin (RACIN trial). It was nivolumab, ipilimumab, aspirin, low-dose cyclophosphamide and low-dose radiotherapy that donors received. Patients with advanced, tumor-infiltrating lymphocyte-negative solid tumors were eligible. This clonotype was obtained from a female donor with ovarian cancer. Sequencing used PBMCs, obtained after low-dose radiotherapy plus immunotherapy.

The CDR3 spells CATSRRSSYNSPLHF. Written as DNA, the CDR3 is TGCGCCACCAGTCGCAGGAGCTCCTATAATTCACCCCTCCACTTT. The chain employs TRBV23-1 and TRBJ1-6, with no clear D. TRBV23-1 is an ORF; its function is uncertain. The CDR3 covers 15 residues.